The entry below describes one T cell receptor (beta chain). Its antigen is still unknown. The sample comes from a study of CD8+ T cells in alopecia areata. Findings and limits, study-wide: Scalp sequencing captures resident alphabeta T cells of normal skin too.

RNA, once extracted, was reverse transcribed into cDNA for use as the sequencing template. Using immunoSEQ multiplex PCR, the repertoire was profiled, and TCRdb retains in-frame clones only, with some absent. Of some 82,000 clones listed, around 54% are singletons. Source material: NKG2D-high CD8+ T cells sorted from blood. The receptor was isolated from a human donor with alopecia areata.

The CDR3 loop is CASSVWGENNEQFF. The DNA for the CDR3 is TGTGCCAGCAGCGTCTGGGGGGAGAACAATGAGCAGTTCTTC. The chain links TRBV9 to TRBJ2-1, with TRBD2 as a possible D gene (6 bases). This CDR3 has 14 amino acids. Germline V CDR1 and CDR2: SGDLS, YYNGEE. V was cut by 2 bases and J by 5 bases, with 11 bases left in between. Combining the CDR3 with reference TRBV9 and TRBJ2-1 gives the whole variable domain DSGVTQTPKHLITATGQRVTLRCSPRSGDLSVYWYQQSLDQGLQFLIQYYNGEERAKGNILERFSAQQFPDLHSELNLSSLELGDSALYFCASSVWGENNEQFFGPGTRLTVL.